This entry is about one T cell receptor beta chain. The sample originates from a study of blood T cell repertoires in COVID-19. Produced via immunoSEQ multiplex PCR; TCRdb's table is partial and in-frame only. The sample shows some 210,000 clones, about 86% of them seen only once. This CDR3 is 16 amino acids long. V lost 3 bases and J 9 bases, leaving 24 bases between the germline ends. Germline V CDR1 and CDR2: MDHEN, SYDVKM. The clonotype was recovered from a man aged 45-65 years with active or convalescent COVID-19. V usage is TRBV28 and J usage is TRBJ2-7; tentatively, D is TRBD1 (6 bases). The sequenced sample consisted of peripheral blood. This chain's CDR3 is CASSLRPPGTTVRQYF. Here the CDR3 DNA reads TGTGCCAGCAGTTTGCGTCCTCCCGGGACAACCGTTCGGCAGTACTTC.